This T cell receptor beta chain derives from a study of cytomegalovirus exposure and HLA in healthy donors. PCR primers comprised 60 Vbeta and 13 Jbeta primers. The table came from immunoSEQ multiplex PCR; TCRdb's copy has only in-frame clones and leaves some out. The sample yields around 150,000 clones, of which the top ten take up 1% to 1.5%. Trimming removed 0 bases at V and 4 bases at J, with 8 bases between. The CDR3 is made up of 14 amino acids. Germline V gene data show CDR1 as MNHNY and CDR2 as SVGAGI (reference sequence). The specimen sequenced was PBMCs. This rearrangement joins TRBV6-6 to TRBJ2-3; unclear D gene. The clonotype comes from a woman aged 60-75 years in good health and CMV-seronegative. The CDR3 DNA sequence: TGTGCCAGCAGTTACTCGAGCACTCCAGATACGCAGTATTTT. It is translated as CASSYSSTPDTQYF.